The clone carrying this TCR beta chain was found a few times. Primers included in the PCR were 60 Vbeta and 13 Jbeta primers. Using immunoSEQ multiplex PCR, the repertoire was profiled, and TCRdb retains in-frame clones only, with some absent. The data hold about 140,000 clones, with around 82% observed a single time. CDR1 is SGHTA, CDR2 FQGNSA, per germline. Trimming removed 5 bases at V and 2 bases at J, with 16 bases between. The CDR3 is 15 residues long. These data belong to a study of cytomegalovirus exposure and HLA in healthy donors. There were likely unrecorded immune exposures, though donors were nominally healthy when sampled.

The TCR sequence derives from a female donor in good health and CMV-seronegative. The chain has TRBV7-2 and TRBJ2-7; the D gene is possibly TRBD1 (7 bases). The sample was PBMCs. The CDR3 DNA reads TGTGCCAGCAGCCAGGGGGGATACCTCACCTACGAGCAGTACTTC. The encoded protein is CASSQGGYLTYEQYF.